This TCR beta chain was recovered during a study of cytomegalovirus exposure and HLA in healthy donors. Trimming shortened V by 3 bases and J by 0 bases, and 6 bases separated the two germline ends. Per the germline V gene, CDR1 is SGHTA and CDR2 is FQGNSA. This CDR3 is built from 14 residues. Researchers ran the PCR with 60 Vbeta and 13 Jbeta primers. The table came from immunoSEQ multiplex PCR; TCRdb's copy has only in-frame clones and leaves some out. This table has more than 100,000 clones, roughly 80% appearing once. The source is a woman aged 25 to 45 in good health and CMV-seropositive. Sample: PBMCs. The rearrangement uses TRBV7-2 and TRBJ1-3, with a possible D match to TRBD1 (6 bases). Written as DNA, the CDR3 is TGTGCCAGCAGCTTGACAGGCTCTGGAAACACCATATATTTT. This sequence encodes CASSLTGSGNTIYF. The variable domain in full, completed from reference TRBV7-2 and TRBJ1-3, reads GAGVSQSPSNKVTEKGKDVELRCDPISGHTALYWYRQSLGQGLEFLIYFQGNSAPDKSGLPSDRFSAERTGGSVSTLTIQRTQQEDSAVYLCASSLTGSGNTIYFGEGSWLTVV.